This T cell receptor beta chain emerged from a study of neurological immune-mediated disorders. This clonotype was counted ten times or more. Its antigen remains unidentified. TCRdb ran MiXCR on the 5' RACE reads and lists one entry per CDR3 protein. The table has about 90,000 distinct CDR3 sequences, approximately 13% seen once. Specified time point: longitudinal time-point 2. The CDR3 consists of 15 residues. Germline CDR1 SGHAT, CDR2 FQDESV (reference sequence). The V and J ends lost 6 bases and 0 bases respectively, with 13 bases between them. Study findings and constraints: HTLV-1-associated myelopathy displayed the greatest TCR clonal expansion, and multiple sclerosis exhibited the smallest, lower than that of healthy controls.

This TCR came from a female donor with HTLV-1-associated myelopathy (HAM/TSP). The chain joins TRBV11-1 to TRBJ2-3, with D tentatively TRBD2 (5 bases). Input material: PBMCs. CDR3 sequence: CASSRSGPSTDTQYF. The CDR3, as DNA: TGTGCCAGCAGTCGCAGCGGTCCTAGCACAGATACGCAGTATTTT.